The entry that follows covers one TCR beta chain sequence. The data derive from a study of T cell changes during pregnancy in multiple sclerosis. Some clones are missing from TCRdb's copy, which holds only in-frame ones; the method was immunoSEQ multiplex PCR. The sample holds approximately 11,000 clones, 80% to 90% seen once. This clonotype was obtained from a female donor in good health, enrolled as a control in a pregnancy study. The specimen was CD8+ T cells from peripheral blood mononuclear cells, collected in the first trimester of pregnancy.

CDR3 region: CASSQDVAPGGRGYTF. In DNA, the CDR3 is TGCGCCAGCAGCCAAGATGTCGCCCCAGGAGGTCGTGGCTACACCTTC. The chain carries TRBV4-1 and TRBJ1-2, with no clear D. The V gene lost 0 bases and the J gene lost 7 bases, with 18 bases spanning the gap. Germline-derived CDR1 and CDR2 are MGHRA and YSYEKL. CDR3 length equals 16 residues.